What follows is one T cell receptor beta chain and its context. The record originates from a study of CD8+ T cells in alopecia areata. The authors extracted RNA and reverse transcribed it into cDNA as the sequencing template. The table came from immunoSEQ multiplex PCR; TCRdb's copy has only in-frame clones and leaves some out. In the table there are roughly 140,000 clones, roughly four fifths of which are singletons. Germline V gene data show CDR1 as LNHDA and CDR2 as SQIVND (reference sequence). Trimming took 3 bases from V and 5 from J, leaving 11 bases between them. The CDR3 loop spans 13 amino acids. The sample's treatment: oral pan-JAK inhibitor, 5-10 mg twice daily. Collected material from alopecia areata patients comprised lesional scalp punch biopsies and peripheral blood.

The sequence was obtained from a human donor with alopecia areata. The V and J genes are TRBV19 and TRBJ2-7; D remains ambiguous. Sequencing used CD8+ T cells sorted from blood, obtained at week 4, from a patient treated with tofacitinib. The CDR3 DNA follows: TGTGCCAGTAGTATTGACAAGGGCGACGAGCAGTACTTC. Translating it yields CASSIDKGDEQYF.